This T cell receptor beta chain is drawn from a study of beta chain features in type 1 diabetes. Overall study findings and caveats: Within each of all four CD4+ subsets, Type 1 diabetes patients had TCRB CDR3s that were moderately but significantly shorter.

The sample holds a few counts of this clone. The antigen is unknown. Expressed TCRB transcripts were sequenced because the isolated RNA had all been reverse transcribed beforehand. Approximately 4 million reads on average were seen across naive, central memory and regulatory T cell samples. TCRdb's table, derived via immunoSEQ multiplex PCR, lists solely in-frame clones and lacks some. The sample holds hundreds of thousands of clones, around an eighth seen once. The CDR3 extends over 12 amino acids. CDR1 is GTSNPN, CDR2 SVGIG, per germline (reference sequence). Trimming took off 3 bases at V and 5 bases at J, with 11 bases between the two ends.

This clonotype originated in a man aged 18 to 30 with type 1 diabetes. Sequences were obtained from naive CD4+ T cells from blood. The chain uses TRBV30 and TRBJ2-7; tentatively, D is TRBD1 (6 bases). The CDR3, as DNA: TGTGCCTGGAGAGGGGGTTGGAACGAGCAGTACTTC. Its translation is CAWRGGWNEQYF.